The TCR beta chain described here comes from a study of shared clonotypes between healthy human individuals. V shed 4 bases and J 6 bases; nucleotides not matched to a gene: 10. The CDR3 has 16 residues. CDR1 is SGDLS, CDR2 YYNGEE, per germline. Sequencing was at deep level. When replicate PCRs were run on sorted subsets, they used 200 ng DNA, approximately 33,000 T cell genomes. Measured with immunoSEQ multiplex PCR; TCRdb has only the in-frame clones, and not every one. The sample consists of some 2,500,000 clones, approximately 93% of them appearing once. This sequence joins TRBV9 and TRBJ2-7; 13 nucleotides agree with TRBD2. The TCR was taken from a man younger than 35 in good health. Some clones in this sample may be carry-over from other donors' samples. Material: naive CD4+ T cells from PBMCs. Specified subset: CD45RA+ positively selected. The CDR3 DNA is TGTGCCAGCAGCTCGACTAGCGGGAGGCCAGGGGGCGAGCAGTACTTC. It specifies CASSSTSGRPGGEQYF.